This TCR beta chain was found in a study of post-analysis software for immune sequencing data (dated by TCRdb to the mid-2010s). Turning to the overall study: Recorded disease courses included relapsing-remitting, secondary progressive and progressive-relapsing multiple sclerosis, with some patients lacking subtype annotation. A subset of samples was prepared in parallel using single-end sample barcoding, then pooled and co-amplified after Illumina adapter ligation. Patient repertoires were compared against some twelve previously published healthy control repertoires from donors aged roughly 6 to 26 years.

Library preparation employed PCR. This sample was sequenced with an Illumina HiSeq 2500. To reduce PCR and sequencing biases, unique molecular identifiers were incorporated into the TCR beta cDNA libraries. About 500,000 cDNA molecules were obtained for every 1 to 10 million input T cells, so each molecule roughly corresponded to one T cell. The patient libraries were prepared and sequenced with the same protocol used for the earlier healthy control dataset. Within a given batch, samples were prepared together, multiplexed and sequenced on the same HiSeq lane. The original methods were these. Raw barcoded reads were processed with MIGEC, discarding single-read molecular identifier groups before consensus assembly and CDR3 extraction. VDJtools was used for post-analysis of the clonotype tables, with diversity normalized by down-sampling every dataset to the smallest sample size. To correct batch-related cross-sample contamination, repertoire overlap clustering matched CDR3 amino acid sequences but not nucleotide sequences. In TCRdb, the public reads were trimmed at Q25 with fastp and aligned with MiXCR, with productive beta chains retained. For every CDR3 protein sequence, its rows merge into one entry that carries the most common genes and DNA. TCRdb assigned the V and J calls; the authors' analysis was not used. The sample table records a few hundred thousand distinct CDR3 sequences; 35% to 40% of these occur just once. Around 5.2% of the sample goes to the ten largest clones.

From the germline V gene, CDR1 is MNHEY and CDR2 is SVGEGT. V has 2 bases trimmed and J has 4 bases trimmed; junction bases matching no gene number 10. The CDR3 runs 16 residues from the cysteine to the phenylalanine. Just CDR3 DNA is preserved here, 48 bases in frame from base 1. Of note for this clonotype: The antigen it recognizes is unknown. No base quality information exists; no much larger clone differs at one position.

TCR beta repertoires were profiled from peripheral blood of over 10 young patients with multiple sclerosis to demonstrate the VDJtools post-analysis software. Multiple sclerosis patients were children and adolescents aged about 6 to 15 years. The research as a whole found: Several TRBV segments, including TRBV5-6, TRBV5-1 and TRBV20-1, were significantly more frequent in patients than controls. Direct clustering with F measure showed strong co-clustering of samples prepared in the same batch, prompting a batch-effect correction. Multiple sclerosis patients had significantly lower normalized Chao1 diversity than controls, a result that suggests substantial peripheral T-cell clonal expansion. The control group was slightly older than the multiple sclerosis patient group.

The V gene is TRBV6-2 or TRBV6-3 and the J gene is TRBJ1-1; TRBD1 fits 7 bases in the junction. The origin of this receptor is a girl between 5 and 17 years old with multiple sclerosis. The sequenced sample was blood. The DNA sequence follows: TGTGCCAGCAGTTACCTACCGACAGGGATTGGCACTGAAGCTTTCTTT. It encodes CASSYLPTGIGTEAFF.